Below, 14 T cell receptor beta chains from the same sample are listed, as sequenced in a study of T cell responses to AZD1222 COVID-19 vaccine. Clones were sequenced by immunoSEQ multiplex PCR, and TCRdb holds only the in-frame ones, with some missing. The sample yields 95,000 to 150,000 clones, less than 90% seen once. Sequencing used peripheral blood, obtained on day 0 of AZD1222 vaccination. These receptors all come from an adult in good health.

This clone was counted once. CDR3 sequence (DNA): TGTGCCAGCAGTACTTCCCGGGACAAACGGGGCTACACCTTC. The encoded protein is CASSTSRDKRGYTF. The chain is built from TRBV6-5 and TRBJ1-2; D perhaps matches TRBD1 (6 bases). The germline V gene has CDR1 MNHEY and CDR2 SVGAGI. Deletions cut 5 bases from V and 8 bases from J, with 18 bases between. The CDR3 consists of 14 residues.

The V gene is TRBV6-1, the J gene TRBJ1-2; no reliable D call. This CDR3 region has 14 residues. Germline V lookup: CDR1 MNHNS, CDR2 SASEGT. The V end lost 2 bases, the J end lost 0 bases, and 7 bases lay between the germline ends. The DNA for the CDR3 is TGTGCCAGCAGTGAACCTGGCACTAACTATGGCTACACCTTC. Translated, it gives CASSEPGTNYGYTF.

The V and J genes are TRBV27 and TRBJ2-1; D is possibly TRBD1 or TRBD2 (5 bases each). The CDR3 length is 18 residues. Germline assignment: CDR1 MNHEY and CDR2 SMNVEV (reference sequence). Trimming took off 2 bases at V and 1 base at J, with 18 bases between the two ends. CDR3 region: CASSLRSGQLPSYNEQFF. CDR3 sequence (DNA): TGTGCCAGCAGTTTAAGGTCGGGGCAACTTCCATCCTACAATGAGCAGTTCTTC.

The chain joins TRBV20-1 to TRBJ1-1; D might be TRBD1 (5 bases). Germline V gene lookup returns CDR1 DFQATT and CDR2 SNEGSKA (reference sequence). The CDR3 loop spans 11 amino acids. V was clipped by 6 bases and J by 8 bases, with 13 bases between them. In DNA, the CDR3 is TGCAGTGCCCGAGGGGAACAAGAAGCTTTCTTT. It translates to CSARGEQEAFF.

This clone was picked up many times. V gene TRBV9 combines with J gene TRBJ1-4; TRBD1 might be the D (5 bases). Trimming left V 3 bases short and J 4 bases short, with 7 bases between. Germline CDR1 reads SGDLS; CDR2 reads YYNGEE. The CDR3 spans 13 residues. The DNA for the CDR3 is TGTGCCAGCAGCGGACAGCTTAATGAAAAACTGTTTTTT. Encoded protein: CASSGQLNEKLFF.

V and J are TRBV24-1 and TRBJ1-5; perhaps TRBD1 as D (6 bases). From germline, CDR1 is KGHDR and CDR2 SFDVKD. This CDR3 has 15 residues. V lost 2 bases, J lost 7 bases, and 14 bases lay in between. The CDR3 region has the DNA TGTGCCACCAGTGATTCGACAGGACGAGGACAGCCCCAGCATTTT. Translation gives CATSDSTGRGQPQHF.

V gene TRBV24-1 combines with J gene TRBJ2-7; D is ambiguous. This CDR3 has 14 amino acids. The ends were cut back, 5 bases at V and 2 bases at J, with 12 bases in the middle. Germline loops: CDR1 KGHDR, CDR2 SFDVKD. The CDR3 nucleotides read TGTGCCACCAGTGCCTCCGACACCCCCTACGAGCAGTACTTC. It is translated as CATSASDTPYEQYF.

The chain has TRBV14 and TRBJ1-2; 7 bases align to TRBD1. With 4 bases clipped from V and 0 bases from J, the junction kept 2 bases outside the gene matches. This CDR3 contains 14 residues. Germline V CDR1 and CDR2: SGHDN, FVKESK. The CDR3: CASSRGTANYGYTF. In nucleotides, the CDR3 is TGTGCCAGCAGCCGCGGGACAGCTAACTATGGCTACACCTTC.

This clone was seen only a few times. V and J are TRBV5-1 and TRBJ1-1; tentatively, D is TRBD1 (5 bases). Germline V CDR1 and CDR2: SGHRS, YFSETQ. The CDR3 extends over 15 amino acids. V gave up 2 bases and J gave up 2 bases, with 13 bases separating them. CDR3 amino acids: CASSLLSGANTEAFF. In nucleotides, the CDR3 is TGCGCCAGCAGCTTATTATCCGGGGCCAACACTGAAGCTTTCTTT.

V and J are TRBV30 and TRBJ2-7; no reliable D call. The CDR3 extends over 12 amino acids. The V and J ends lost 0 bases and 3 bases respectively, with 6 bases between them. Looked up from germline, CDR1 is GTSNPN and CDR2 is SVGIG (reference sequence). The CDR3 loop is CAWSVGVYEQYF. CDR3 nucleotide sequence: TGTGCCTGGAGTGTGGGCGTCTACGAGCAGTACTTC. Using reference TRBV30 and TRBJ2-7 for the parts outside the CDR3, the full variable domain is SQTIHQWPATLVQPVGSPLSLECTVEGTSNPNLYWYRQAAGRGLQLLFYSVGIGQISSEVPQNLSASRPQDRQFILSSKKLLLSDSGFYLCAWSVGVYEQYFGPGTRLTVT.

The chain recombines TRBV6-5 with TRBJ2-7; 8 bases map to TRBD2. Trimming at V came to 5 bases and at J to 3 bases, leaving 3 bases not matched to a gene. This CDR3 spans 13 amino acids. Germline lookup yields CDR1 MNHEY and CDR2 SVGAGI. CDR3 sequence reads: CASSPTSDYEQYF. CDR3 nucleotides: TGTGCCAGCAGTCCGACTAGCGACTACGAGCAGTACTTC.

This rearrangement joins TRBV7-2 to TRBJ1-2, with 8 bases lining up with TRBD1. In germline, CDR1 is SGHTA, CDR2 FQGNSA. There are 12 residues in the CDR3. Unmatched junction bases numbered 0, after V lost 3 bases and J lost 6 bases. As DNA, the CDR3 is TGTGCCAGCAGCTTGGACAGGGATGGCTACACCTTC. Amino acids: CASSLDRDGYTF.

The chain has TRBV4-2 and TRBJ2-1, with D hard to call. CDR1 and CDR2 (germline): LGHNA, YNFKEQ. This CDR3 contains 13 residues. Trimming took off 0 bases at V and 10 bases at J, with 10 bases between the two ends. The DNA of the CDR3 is TGTGCCAGCAGCCAAGATCAGCTTCGGGAGCAGTTCTTC. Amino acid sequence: CASSQDQLREQFF.

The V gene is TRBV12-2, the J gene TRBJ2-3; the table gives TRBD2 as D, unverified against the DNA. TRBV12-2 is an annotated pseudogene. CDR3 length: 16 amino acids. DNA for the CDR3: TGTGCAAGTCGCTTAGCCTCCGAGACTAGCGGGCTCGCGCAGTATTTT. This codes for CASRLASETSGLAQYF.